Listed below are T cell receptor beta chains from one sample, sequenced in a study of shared clonotypes between healthy human individuals. Produced via immunoSEQ multiplex PCR; TCRdb's table is partial and in-frame only. The data contain about 2 million clones, 90% to 95% of them singletons. What was sequenced was naive CD4+ T cells sorted from blood. All receptors come from a man between 18 and 35 years old in good health. CDR3s include the opening cysteine and the closing phenylalanine or tryptophan. D genes are given only for firm matches. Expanded clones get a size class; other rows say once, few or many, or leave the size out.

j_call v_call clone_size d_call cdr3_aa cdr3_nt
TRBJ1-6 TRBV5-4 few . CASSLAGVNSPLHF TGTGCCAGCAGCTTGGCAGGGGTCAATTCACCCCTCCACTTT
TRBJ2-1 TRBV29-1 once . CSADNDEQFF TGCAGCGCTGATAATGATGAGCAGTTCTTC
TRBJ1-2 TRBV4-1 . TRBD1 CASSPLPDPSHRGYGYTF TGCGCCAGCAGTCCACTACCTGATCCCTCCCACAGGGGCTATGGCTACACCTTC
TRBJ2-2 TRBV6-6 . TRBD1 CASSYRGPGELFF TGTGCCAGCAGCTACAGGGGTCCCGGGGAGCTGTTTTTT
TRBJ2-3 TRBV29-1 . . CSVRGALTDAQYF TGCAGCGTTCGGGGGGCCCTGACAGATGCGCAGTATTTT
TRBJ2-1 TRBV7-2 . . CASSLVQEGPRNEQFF TGTGCCAGCAGCTTAGTTCAAGAAGGGCCCCGCAATGAGCAGTTCTTC
TRBJ2-7 TRBV6-1 . . CASSEAGGVVEQYF TGTGCCAGCAGTGAAGCCGGAGGGGTGGTCGAGCAGTACTTC
TRBJ2-5 TRBV7-2 once TRBD2 CASSSGGETQYF TGTGCCAGCTCTAGCGGGGGGGAGACCCAGTACTTC
TRBJ2-1 TRBV7-2 . TRBD1 CASSLLGTGQFF TGTGCCAGCAGCTTACTCGGGACAGGACAGTTCTTC
TRBJ1-2 TRBV11-2 . . CASSLGGAGYTF TGTGCCAGCAGCTTAGGCGGGGCCGGCTACACCTTC
TRBJ2-7 TRBV7-2 . . CASSSTAGLARYF TGTGCCAGCAGCTCAACCGCCGGGCTCGCACGGTACTTC
TRBJ2-7 TRBV27 . . CASSLLSGRSYEQYF TGTGCCAGCAGTTTATTGTCGGGCCGTTCCTACGAGCAGTACTTC
TRBJ1-4 TRBV5-6 . . CASSPRRNEKLFF TGTGCCAGCAGCCCCCGGAGGAATGAAAAACTGTTTTTT
TRBJ2-7 TRBV6-1 once TRBD2 CASSASLAGSYEQYF TGTGCCAGCAGTGCCAGCCTAGCGGGTTCCTACGAGCAGTACTTC
TRBJ1-2 TRBV4-3 . TRBD1 CASSQDWGQDPANYGYTF TGCGCCAGCAGCCAAGACTGGGGACAGGATCCAGCTAACTATGGCTACACCTTC
TRBJ1-4 TRBV28 . . CASSLWQGATNEKLFF TGTGCCAGCAGTTTATGGCAGGGAGCAACTAATGAAAAACTGTTTTTT
TRBJ1-3 TRBV11-2 . . CASSLEGGGLGNTIYF TGTGCCAGCAGCTTAGAGGGCGGAGGACTCGGAAACACCATATATTTT
TRBJ2-5 TRBV6-6 . . CASSYGQYQETQYF TGTGCCAGCAGTTACGGCCAGTACCAAGAGACCCAGTACTTC